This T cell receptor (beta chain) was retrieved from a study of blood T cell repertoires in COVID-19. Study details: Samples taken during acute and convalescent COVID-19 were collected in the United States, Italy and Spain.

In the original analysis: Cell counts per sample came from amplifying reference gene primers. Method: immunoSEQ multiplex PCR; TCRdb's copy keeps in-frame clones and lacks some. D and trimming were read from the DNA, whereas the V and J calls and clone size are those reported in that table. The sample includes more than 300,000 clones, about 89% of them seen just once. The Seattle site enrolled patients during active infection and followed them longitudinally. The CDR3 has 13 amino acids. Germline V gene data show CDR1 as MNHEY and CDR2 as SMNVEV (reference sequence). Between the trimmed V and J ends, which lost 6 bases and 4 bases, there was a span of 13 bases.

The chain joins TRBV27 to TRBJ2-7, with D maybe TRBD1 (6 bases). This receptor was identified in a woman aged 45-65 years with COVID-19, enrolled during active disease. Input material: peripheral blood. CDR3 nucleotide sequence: TGTGCCAGCAGGGCAAATACAGGGTACGAGCAGTACTTC. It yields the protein CASRANTGYEQYF.